This TCR beta chain emerged from a study of cytomegalovirus exposure and HLA in healthy donors. CDR1 is SEHNR, CDR2 FQNEAQ, per germline (reference sequence). The CDR3 extends over 12 amino acids. Trimming took 3 bases from V and 5 from J, leaving 7 bases between them. In the PCR, 60 Vbeta and 13 Jbeta primers were used. The protocol was immunoSEQ multiplex PCR, while the TCRdb copy is restricted to in-frame clones and leaves out a portion. Of about 150,000 clones in the sample, over 70% are singletons; the top ten hold roughly 13%. The receptor was isolated from a man younger than 45 in good health and CMV-seropositive. The gene calls are TRBV7-9 and TRBJ1-2; no clear D gene. Sequencing used PBMCs. DNA of the CDR3: TGTGCCAGCAGCTTGGGCCAGTATGGCTACACCTTC. It encodes CASSLGQYGYTF.